Below, 10 T cell receptor beta chains from the same sample are listed, as sequenced in a study of T cell repertoires in cytomegalovirus infection (dated by TCRdb to about 2019). Sequenced on an Illumina HiSeq 1500. In-frame beta chains were kept once TCRdb had trimmed the public reads at Q25 with fastp and called clones with MiXCR. Under each unique CDR3 protein, matching rows form one entry showing the most common genes and DNA. Here the sample has approximately 71,000 distinct CDR3 sequences; 3% to 4% occur a single time. 20% to 25% of the sample lies in the top ten. Sequencing was carried out using PBMCs. These TCRs come from a human donor in good health (CMV status not recorded). Some clones in this sample may be carry-over from other donors' samples.

This clonotype was seen many times. The chain is built from TRBV7-2 and TRBJ1-5; D ambiguous. The CDR3 runs to 15 residues. CDR1 is SGHTA, CDR2 FQGNSA, per germline. Trimming shortened V by 1 base and J by 4 bases, and 11 bases separated the two germline ends. The CDR3 DNA follows: TGTGCCAGCAGCTTAGGGCGGGGTCAGAATCAGCCCCAGCATTTT. Encoded protein: CASSLGRGQNQPQHF.

The sample holds many counts of this clonotype. The rearrangement links TRBV28 to TRBJ1-3, with no clear D. The CDR3 is 12 amino acids. V was trimmed by 5 bases and J by 2 bases, leaving 4 bases between them. Germline values: CDR1 MDHEN, CDR2 SYDVKM. CDR3 amino acids: CASSEPGNTIYF. In DNA, the CDR3 is TGTGCCAGCAGTGAACCTGGAAACACCATATATTTT.

This clonotype appeared many times. This chain uses TRBV7-8 with TRBJ2-7, with 8 bases matching TRBD1. J gave up 3 bases and V 5 bases, and 12 bases lay outside the gene matches. The germline V gene has CDR1 SGHVS and CDR2 FQNEAQ. The CDR3 covers 16 residues. CDR3 DNA: TGTGCCAGCAGCAGAACCCCCCGGGACAGGCACTACGAGCAGTACTTC. The encoded protein is CASSRTPRDRHYEQYF.

Ten or more counts support this clonotype. This chain links TRBV4-2 with TRBJ1-6; D ambiguous. Trimming pared 4 bases from V and 10 bases from J, leaving 11 bases between. Germline V CDR1 and CDR2: LGHNA, YNFKEQ. This CDR3 contains 13 residues. The CDR3 DNA follows: TGTGCCAGCAGCCTAGAGGAAGGCTCACCCCTCCACTTT. Protein product: CASSLEEGSPLHF.

The table lists this clonotype with many counts. The V and J genes are TRBV7-2 and TRBJ1-4, with D perhaps TRBD1 (5 bases). Germline V gene lookup returns CDR1 SGHTA and CDR2 FQGNSA. Trimming pared 5 bases from V and 8 bases from J, leaving 18 bases between. The CDR3 loop spans 15 amino acids. In nucleotides, the CDR3 is TGTGCCAGCAGCCCAGGTGGGGGATTGAGGGAAAAACTGTTTTTT. This encodes CASSPGGGLREKLFF. Looking up the rest from reference TRBV7-2 and TRBJ1-4 gives the full variable domain: GAGVSQSPSNKVTEKGKDVELRCDPISGHTALYWYRQSLGQGLEFLIYFQGNSAPDKSGLPSDRFSAERTGGSVSTLTIQRTQQEDSAVYLCASSPGGGLREKLFFGSGTQLSVL.

This clonotype has at least ten counts. This sequence joins TRBV7-2 and TRBJ2-5, with 8 positions matching TRBD1. Trimming removed 1 base from V and 3 bases from J; junction bases left unmatched: 7. The CDR3 is made up of 16 amino acids. From germline, CDR1 is SGHTA and CDR2 FQGNSA. The CDR3 bases are TGTGCCAGCAGCTTAGTTGGTGGACAGGGAGAAGAGACCCAGTACTTC. Its protein product is CASSLVGGQGEETQYF.

CDR3 nucleotide sequence: TGTGCCAGCAGTAAACGGGGTAATGGGGGCTACGAGCAGTACTTC. This gives the protein CASSKRGNGGYEQYF. The chain joins TRBV6-1 to TRBJ2-7; D is possibly TRBD1 or TRBD2 (5 bases each). The germline V gene has CDR1 MNHNS and CDR2 SASEGT. Trimming removed 5 bases at V and 3 bases at J, with 17 bases between. The CDR3 runs 15 residues.

The table lists this clonotype with many counts. The gene calls are TRBV28 and TRBJ2-1; D not certain. CDR1 and CDR2 from the germline V gene are MDHEN and SYDVKM. V was shortened by 5 bases and J by 10 bases, with 15 bases between the two germline ends. This CDR3 is 13 amino acids long. Here the CDR3 reads CASSQPGPLEQFF. The CDR3 DNA follows: TGTGCCAGCAGTCAACCGGGCCCATTAGAGCAGTTCTTC.

In its sample, this clonotype was seen many times. The chain combines TRBV7-8 with TRBJ2-7; D remains unclear. The V gene's germline CDR1 is SGHVS and CDR2 FQNEAQ. The length of the CDR3 is 13 residues. V shed 4 bases and J shed 2 bases, with 9 bases lying between them. The CDR3 nucleotides read TGTGCCAGCAGCTACTCGTCGACCTACGAGCAGTACTTC. Residues: CASSYSSTYEQYF.

Many counts were recorded for this clonotype. In nucleotides, the CDR3 is TGTGCCAGCAGTTTGGAGGGACTTAACTATGGCTACACCTTC. This translates into CASSLEGLNYGYTF. The rearrangement uses TRBV6-6 and TRBJ1-2; D possibly corresponds to TRBD1 (5 bases). This CDR3 comprises 14 residues. In germline, CDR1 is MNHNY, CDR2 SVGAGI (reference sequence). Trimming shortened V by 4 bases and J by 1 base, and 10 bases separated the two germline ends.